This T cell receptor (beta chain) emerged from a study of cytomegalovirus exposure and HLA in healthy donors. Study-level information: HLA-typed donors contributed approximately 92 million unique TCRs, which were held in an early data release.

Trimming removed 4 bases at V and 2 bases at J, with 9 bases between. There are 12 residues in the CDR3. The germline CDR1 and CDR2 sequences are SQVTM and ANQGSEA. PCR involved 60 Vbeta and 13 Jbeta primers. Using immunoSEQ multiplex PCR, the repertoire was profiled, and TCRdb retains in-frame clones only, with some absent. The data show roughly 130,000 clones, about 79% seen once. Material for sequencing was PBMCs. The V and J genes are TRBV29-1 and TRBJ2-7, with unresolved D. This sequence originates from a woman under 30 in good health and CMV-seropositive. CDR3 residues: CSVVAQTYEQYF. CDR3 DNA: TGCAGCGTTGTGGCCCAAACCTACGAGCAGTACTTC.